Listed below are T cell receptor beta chains from one sample, sequenced in a study of CD8+CD57+ T cells in acquired aplastic anemia. TCRdb recomputed calls from the reads with MiXCR, one row per CDR3 protein. Of under 350,000 distinct CDR3 sequences detected, 45% to 65% appear once; the ten largest clones hold around 1.3%. Sequencing was done on a sample of sorted CD4+, CD8+, or CD8+CD57+ T cells (not recorded which) from PBMCs. The receptors come from a human donor with aplastic anemia. Each CDR3 is given with its conserved first and last residue. Fields, in order: J gene, V gene, CDR3 protein.

TRBJ1-3,TRBV10-3,CAKSDSGNTIYF
TRBJ1-3,TRBV2,CASGPGTVGNTIYF
TRBJ2-1,TRBV15,CATSKGTSGRNEQFF
TRBJ1-5,TRBV7-8,CASSIQGAGNQPQHF
TRBJ2-2,TRBV2,CASSGQNTGELFF
TRBJ2-3,TRBV5-1,CASSSFKAGLGTDTQYF
TRBJ2-3,TRBV2,CASRERRQGAGDTQYF
TRBJ1-3,TRBV11-2,CASSSQFLSGNTIYF
TRBJ1-1,TRBV7-2,CASSFQQGIEAFF
TRBJ2-2,TRBV2,CASSLQGKGGELFF
TRBJ1-1,TRBV10-3,CASSFGIGLTHTEAFF
TRBJ1-2,TRBV5-1,CASSQGQLDFYGYTF
TRBJ1-6,TRBV20-1,CSATPGQNNSPLHF
TRBJ1-1,TRBV2,CASNSPPGAEAFF
TRBJ2-2,TRBV12-3/TRBV12-4,CASSFRTSGELFF
TRBJ1-1,TRBV20-1,CSARQPNTEAFF
TRBJ1-3,TRBV20-1,CSARVPGTGGVGSGNTIYF
TRBJ2-7,TRBV5-6,CASSLGLGTSTYEQYF
TRBJ1-4,TRBV12-3/TRBV12-4,CASRQGGTGNEKLFF
TRBJ2-3,TRBV24-1,CATSDLMEDPDTQYF
TRBJ2-5,TRBV9,CASSVGDRGSRETQYF
TRBJ2-7,TRBV5-1,CASSSEGPPYEQYF
TRBJ1-4,TRBV5-1,CASSLGQDNEKLFF
TRBJ2-2,TRBV20-1,CSARDPGLAAGELFF
TRBJ2-1,TRBV24-1,CATSDWGLAGRDEQFF
TRBJ2-7,TRBV10-3,CAVRGSYEQYF